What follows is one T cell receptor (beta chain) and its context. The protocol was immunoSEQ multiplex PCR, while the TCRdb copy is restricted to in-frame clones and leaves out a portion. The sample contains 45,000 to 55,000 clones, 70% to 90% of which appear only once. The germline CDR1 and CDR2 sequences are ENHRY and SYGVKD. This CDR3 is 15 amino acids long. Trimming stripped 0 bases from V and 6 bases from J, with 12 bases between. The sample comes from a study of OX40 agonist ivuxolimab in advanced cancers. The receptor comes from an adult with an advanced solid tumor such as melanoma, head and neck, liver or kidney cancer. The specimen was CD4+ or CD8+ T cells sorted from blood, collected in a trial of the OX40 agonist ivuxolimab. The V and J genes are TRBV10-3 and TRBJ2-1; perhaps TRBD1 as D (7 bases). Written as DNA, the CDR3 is TGTGCCATCAGTGAGTCCTCAGGGGGGCCCAATGAGCAGTTCTTC. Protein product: CAISESSGGPNEQFF.